This T cell receptor (beta chain) was captured in a study of OX40 agonist ivuxolimab in advanced cancers. Study in general: Partial responses, seen in three patients, involved one hepatocellular carcinoma and two cutaneous melanomas.

The repertoire was sequenced with immunoSEQ multiplex PCR; TCRdb's copy has only in-frame clones and lacks some. The sample has about 37,000 clones, about 85% seen once. Notes on this clone: Its target is unknown.

Study-wide findings and caveats: Compared with CD4+, CD8+ T cells on average had more expanded clones. Blood T cells, both CD4+ and CD8+, expanded clonally by week 6 at 0.1 to 3.0 mg/kg.

V was trimmed by 5 bases and J by 6 bases, leaving 10 bases between them. This CDR3 is 13 amino acids long. CDR1 is SGHAT, CDR2 FQNNGV, per germline. This TCR was recovered from an adult with an advanced solid tumor such as melanoma, head and neck, liver or kidney cancer. The rearrangement uses TRBV11-2 and TRBJ2-2, with D perhaps matching TRBD1 (6 bases). Sequencing was performed on CD4+ or CD8+ T cells sorted from blood, taken in a trial of the OX40 agonist ivuxolimab. The CDR3 loop reads CASSRGGAGELFF. The CDR3 nucleotides are TGTGCCAGCAGCCGTGGGGGCGCCGGGGAGCTGTTTTTT.